The present TCR beta chain was sequenced within a study of blood T cells in healthy people across ages. There are a few counts of this clonotype. Primers used in a second PCR of about 7 to 12 cycles were a sample-barcoded 5' primer and a J-beta primer mix. TCRdb redid the calling of the 5' RACE reads with MiXCR, one entry per CDR3 protein. The repertoire includes 1.5 million to 2 million distinct CDR3 sequences, 40% to 55% of them detected once, and 2.1% sits in the top ten. This CDR3 region has 13 residues. Trimming stripped 6 bases from V and 7 bases from J, with 13 bases between. The V call is TRBV12-3 or TRBV12-4, the J call TRBJ2-1, with a weak D call TRBD1 (7 bases). The source is a woman aged 40 to 49 in good health. Specimen: blood. The CDR3 sequence is CASSNAGGNEQFF. The CDR3 DNA reads TGTGCCAGCAGCAACGCAGGGGGGAATGAGCAGTTCTTC.